Sequencing of this T cell receptor (beta chain) was carried out in a study of blood T cells in healthy people across ages. A second PCR of roughly 7 to 11 cycles used a sample-barcoded 5' primer and a J-beta primer mix. Each cDNA molecule carried a tag from a template-switch adaptor that contained 12 random nucleotides. MiXCR, applied by TCRdb to the 5' RACE reads, yields one record per CDR3 protein. The table has hundreds of thousands of distinct CDR3 sequences, roughly two fifths seen once. Per-sample PBMC isolation yielded at least 7 million cells. Whole-study findings and limits: Observed TCR beta diversity showed a strong correlation with the percentage of naive T cells as measured by flow cytometry.

The V gene lost 3 bases and the J gene lost 3 bases, with 9 bases spanning the gap. The CDR3 length is 12 residues. The germline gives CDR1 DFQATT, CDR2 SNEGSKA (reference sequence). Concerning this clonotype itself: Its antigen remains unknown.

Specimen: blood. The clonotype originates from a man aged 80 or over in good health. The V call is TRBV20-1, the J call TRBJ2-7; D gene ambiguous. CDR3 DNA: TGCAGTGCTAGCCGTCCGGGCTACGAGCAGTACTTC. Translated, it gives CSASRPGYEQYF.